This record looks at one TCR beta chain sequence and its context. What antigen it recognizes has not been identified. The observed sequence ends 3 residues before the CDR3 terminus, with the missing tail filled in from the germline J gene. Every participant had a single incident cervical HPV16 infection, and prevalent HPV16 infections were excluded. Cervical HPV DNA was detected with MY09/MY11 PCR, and genotyping was done with dot-blot hybridization. Fifteen mL of heparinized blood were centrifuged, and the buffy coat was aliquoted, frozen at -30°C, then stored at -80°C. QIAGEN kits were used to extract genomic DNA from buffy coat specimens. This record comes from a study of T cells in women clearing cervical HPV infection (dated by TCRdb to the late 2010s). With regard to the full study: The cases were 25 to 30 women with histologically confirmed HPV16-related CIN3 or worse, and 2 of these cases were invasive cancers. The approximately 23 controls were women who cleared a single incident HPV16 infection within 12 months without developing precancer or cancer. Blood from cases was collected at the visit at which the lesion was first identified, whereas blood from controls was collected once infection was no longer detected. Among cases, blood sampling came a median of approximately 150 days after lesion detection, with an interquartile range of about 85 to 220 days. Since HLA typing was available for only a few women, HLA type could not be ruled out as a confounder. An exploratory proof-of-principle case-control study, nested within the Guanacaste HPV Natural History Study in Costa Rica, was conducted to compare TCR repertoires across cervical HPV16 outcomes. Cases and controls were matched on age within five years and on year of sample collection. Median age was roughly 32 years in cases versus just over 37 in controls, and baseline characteristics did not differ significantly. The parent cohort enrolled 9,800 or so women aged 18 or older in Guanacaste, Costa Rica, during about 1992 to 1995 and followed them for over six years. As quality controls, five blinded duplicates were added to each group, bringing the total to roughly 60 samples made up of around 50 participants and about ten replicates.

TCR beta CDR3 regions were amplified by multiplex PCR from an average of around 1,200 ng genomic DNA per sample using the immunoSEQ assay. The assay corrected primer bias using a complete synthetic TCR repertoire to establish an amplification baseline. The amplicons were sequenced on the Illumina platform. On the authors' methods: Sequences were error-corrected by clustering with frequency ratios and a modified nearest-neighbor algorithm and were then analyzed in the immunoSEQ Analyzer with IMGT gene definitions. At each rarefaction depth, TCR richness and evenness were averaged over 20 rarefaction repeats, and samples with fewer sequences than the depth were excluded. Wilcoxon rank sum tests with FDR correction were used to compare relative abundances of V, D and J genes between the groups. Blinded duplicates gave an intraclass correlation of 95.6% for TCR richness and an average of about 76% across 66 gene segments. As stored in TCRdb, this immuneACCESS dataset retains in-frame rearrangements with V and J assigned. A fraction of the clones does not appear; measured against another copy, unresolved V genes explain less than half of the discrepancy, and the remainder lacks a known reason. For V, J and clone size, that table is used; D and trimming come from the DNA. The sample's own table lists over 45,000 clones. The ten biggest clones cover about 1.5% of the sample.

The CDR3 has 15 amino acids, counting the end cysteine and phenylalanine. Sequencing covers 36 bases of the CDR3, shown here with the frame starting at base 1. CDR1 and CDR2 (MNHEY, SVGEGT) derive from the germline V gene. The junction shows trimming of 3 bases on V and 5 bases on J, and the gene matches do not reach 5 bases of it. Overall study results and their limits: CIN3+ cases had significantly higher TCR repertoire richness than controls across sequencing depths, but evenness did not differ between the groups. Because the number of T cells in each sample was unknown, differences in richness could reflect differing T-cell content rather than repertoire biology. Whether associations preceded infection or resulted from infection could not be shown with the cross-sectional design, and effector/memory subsets and HPV-specific T cells were not isolated. TRBV6-7 relative abundance was lower in cases than in controls (roughly 0.11% versus 0.16%; Bonferroni P = 0.0008). Random forest classifiers combining richness and V gene abundances distinguished cases from controls with an estimated AUC of less than 0.9.

The origin of this receptor is a woman between 18 and 70 years old with a cervical HPV16 infection that either progressed to CIN3+ or cleared (not recorded which). Recombination connected TRBV6-2 or TRBV6-3 to TRBJ1-4; 8 bases in the junction line up with TRBD1. Sequencing was performed on blood buffy coat. CDR3 reads: CASSYSRDRNEKLFF. The covered CDR3 bases are TGTGCCAGCAGTTATTCCAGGGACAGGAATGAAAAA.